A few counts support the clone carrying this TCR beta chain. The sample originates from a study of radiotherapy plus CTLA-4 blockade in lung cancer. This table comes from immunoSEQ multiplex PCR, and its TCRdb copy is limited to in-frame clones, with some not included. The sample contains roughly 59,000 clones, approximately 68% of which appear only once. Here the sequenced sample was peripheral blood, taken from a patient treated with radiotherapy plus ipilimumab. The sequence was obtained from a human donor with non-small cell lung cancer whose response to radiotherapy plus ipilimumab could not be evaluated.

This chain's CDR3 is CASSTRPGQRSEAFF. The CDR3 DNA reads TGTGCCAGCAGCACGCGGCCGGGACAGCGGTCTGAAGCTTTCTTT. This chain uses TRBV7-2 with TRBJ1-1; 7 bases align to TRBD1. Per the germline V gene, CDR1 is SGHTA and CDR2 is FQGNSA. The CDR3 covers 15 residues. The V gene end was trimmed by 5 bases and the J gene end by 6 bases; junction bases not matched to a gene: 12.